Included here is one T cell receptor beta chain sequence, with context. The sample belongs to a study of blood T cell repertoires in COVID-19. In the study overall: The origin of the acute and convalescent COVID-19 samples was the United States, Italy and Spain. From T cells, B-cell-depleted T cells, or PBMCs came the material, which was cDNA or gDNA.

Authors' analysis steps: Reference gene primer amplification in the assay estimated nucleated cell counts. Assay used: immunoSEQ multiplex PCR; TCRdb lists only in-frame clones, some missing. D and trimming come from the DNA, and the V and J calls and clone size come from that table. This table holds hundreds of thousands of clones, approximately 87% found once. Trimming removed 0 bases from V and 3 bases from J, with 15 bases in between. The CDR3 runs to 16 residues. CDR1 is SGDLS and CDR2 is YYNGEE in the germline V gene. Material for sequencing was peripheral blood. The TCR sequence derives from a woman aged 40 to 50 who had recovered from COVID-19. The V call is TRBV9, the J call TRBJ1-2; D possibly corresponds to TRBD1 (5 bases). The CDR3 protein is CASSVAQDGYDYGYTF. In DNA form, the CDR3 reads TGTGCCAGCAGCGTAGCACAGGACGGCTATGACTATGGCTACACCTTC.